This passage covers 25 T cell receptor beta chains from one sample sequenced in a study of blood T cell repertoires in COVID-19. Only in-frame clones appear in the TCRdb table, and some are missing; sequencing was by immunoSEQ multiplex PCR. The table records under 60,000 clones, around four fifths of them present only once. The sequencing sample was made of peripheral blood. The source of these receptors is a human donor in a cohort sampled during active COVID-19.

The chain links TRBV6-2 or TRBV6-3 to TRBJ2-5; D ambiguous. CDR1 and CDR2 (germline): MNHEY, SVGEGT. V was shortened by 5 bases and J by 5 bases, with 15 bases between the two germline ends. This CDR3 region has 14 residues. CDR3 bases: TGTGCCAGCAGTACCATTATGACTGGGGAGACCCAGTACTTC. It encodes CASSTIMTGETQYF.

There are a few counts of this clone. The J gene is TRBJ1-6, the V gene TRBV10-3; TRBD1 matches at 9 bases. CDR3 size: 16 residues. CDR1 is ENHRY and CDR2 is SYGVKD in the germline V gene. After removal of 7 bases from V and 7 bases from J, the junction contained 11 bases not matched to a gene. The CDR3 DNA sequence: TGTGCCATCAAGGGAGGGACAGGGCAGAGAAATTCACCCCTCCACTTT. Translation gives CAIKGGTGQRNSPLHF.

The table lists this clone with a count of one. This chain links TRBV7-2 with TRBJ2-1, with 7 bases that match TRBD2. The CDR3 extends over 14 amino acids. Looked up from germline, CDR1 is SGHTA and CDR2 is FQGNSA. V dropped 3 bases and J dropped 7; count of bases not matched to a gene: 6. The CDR3 sequence is CASSLSGGWNEQFF. The DNA of the CDR3 is TGTGCCAGCAGCTTGTCGGGGGGTTGGAATGAGCAGTTCTTC. Filled out from reference TRBV7-2 and TRBJ2-1, the complete variable domain reads GAGVSQSPSNKVTEKGKDVELRCDPISGHTALYWYRQSLGQGLEFLIYFQGNSAPDKSGLPSDRFSAERTGGSVSTLTIQRTQQEDSAVYLCASSLSGGWNEQFFGPGTRLTVL.

In DNA form, the CDR3 reads TGTGCCAGCAGTGAACAGTCGGGACAGTATGGCTACACCTTC. It is translated as CASSEQSGQYGYTF. V gene TRBV6-1 combines with J gene TRBJ1-2, with 7 bases lining up with TRBD1. CDR3 size: 14 residues. Germline trimming cut 2 bases from V and 5 bases from J; bases unmatched to any gene: 5. CDR1 is MNHNS, CDR2 SASEGT, per germline.

The rearrangement joins TRBV4-3 to TRBJ1-2, with a weak D call TRBD1 (5 bases). The length of the CDR3 is 16 residues. Germline V gives CDR1 LGHNA, CDR2 YSLEER. V lost 2 bases and J lost 8, with 21 bases in between. This CDR3 reads CASSQTWGPSSTGYTF. In DNA form, the CDR3 reads TGCGCCAGCAGCCAAACCTGGGGCCCTTCAAGTACCGGCTACACCTTC.

The chain joins TRBV18 to TRBJ1-5, with TRBD1 matching over 12 bases. V lost 3 bases, J lost 6 bases, and 3 bases stayed unmatched. The CDR3 is made up of 15 amino acids. CDR1 is KGHSH, CDR2 LQKENI, per germline. The chain's CDR3 is CASSPGTGGRQPQHF. In DNA, the CDR3 is TGTGCCAGCTCACCCGGGACAGGGGGCCGTCAGCCCCAGCATTTT.

This chain links TRBV15 with TRBJ2-2, with TRBD2 matching 7 bases. Trimming cost V 8 bases and J 1 base; bases outside gene matches: 4. This CDR3 has 14 residues. CDR1 is LNHNV, CDR2 YYDKDF, per germline (reference sequence). CDR3 loop: CATGGGGNTGELFF. The CDR3 DNA is TGTGCCACCGGCGGGGGTGGGAACACCGGGGAGCTGTTTTTT.

This chain joins TRBV15 and TRBJ1-6, with D perhaps matching TRBD1 (5 bases). This CDR3 contains 15 residues. The germline CDR1 and CDR2 sequences are LNHNV and YYDKDF (reference sequence). V was shortened by 6 bases and J by 14 bases, with 23 bases between the two germline ends. DNA for the CDR3: TGTGCCACCAGTACCCCGACAGCCTCTCAATCGGCCCTCCACTTT. Translation gives CATSTPTASQSALHF.

The chain recombines TRBV7-8 with TRBJ2-2; D possibly corresponds to TRBD2 (6 bases). The length of the CDR3 is 14 residues. Per germline, CDR1 SGHVS and CDR2 FQNEAQ. V was clipped by 6 bases and J by 6 bases, with 14 bases between them. CDR3 residues: CASRPIGGAGELFF. The DNA for the CDR3 is TGTGCCAGCAGGCCGATCGGGGGAGCCGGGGAGCTGTTTTTT.

This clone has a handful of counts. V and J are TRBV6-5 and TRBJ2-7, with a weak D call TRBD2 (6 bases). The CDR3 is made up of 14 amino acids. V lost 10 bases and J lost 7, with 23 bases in between. Germline values: CDR1 MNHEY, CDR2 SVGAGI. CDR3 in amino acids: CAIRSGGSGKEQYF. As DNA, the CDR3 is TGTGCCATTAGGTCCGGAGGGTCGGGTAAGGAGCAGTACTTC.

The chain is built from TRBV19 and TRBJ1-5; no clear D gene. Trimming removed 6 bases from V and 0 bases from J, with 6 bases in between. The CDR3 is 13 residues long. CDR1 and CDR2 (germline): LNHDA, SQIVND (reference sequence). Here the CDR3 reads CASSGDSNQPQHF. The CDR3 coding sequence is TGTGCCAGTAGCGGGGATAGCAATCAGCCCCAGCATTTT.

V gene TRBV3-1 (or the pseudogene TRBV3-2) combines with J gene TRBJ2-5; D unresolved. The CDR3 is 14 amino acids. The V gene lost 4 bases and the J gene lost 2 bases, with 11 bases spanning the gap. From germline, CDR1 is LGHDT and CDR2 YNNKEL (reference sequence). CDR3 nucleotides: TGTGCCAGCAGCCGCGTAAGCCCACAAGAGACCCAGTACTTC. This encodes CASSRVSPQETQYF.

The genes are TRBV15 and TRBJ2-6; tentative D call: TRBD1 (6 bases). Germline assignment: CDR1 LNHNV and CDR2 YYDKDF (reference sequence). The CDR3 length is 15 residues. Trimming removed 3 bases from V and 1 base from J, with 7 bases in between. The CDR3 nucleotides read TGTGCCACCAGCAGGGACAGATCTGGGGCCAACGTCCTGACTTTC. Residues: CATSRDRSGANVLTF.

This chain connects TRBV9 to TRBJ1-2; D might be TRBD1 (6 bases). V shed 2 bases and J shed 5 bases, with 10 bases lying between them. CDR1 is SGDLS and CDR2 is YYNGEE in the germline V gene. The CDR3 extends over 13 amino acids. The CDR3 sequence: CASSVQGSYGYTF. CDR3 in DNA: TGTGCCAGCAGCGTCCAGGGGTCGTATGGCTACACCTTC.

The sample holds a few counts of this clone. The chain couples TRBV3-1 (or the pseudogene TRBV3-2) to TRBJ1-2; weak D call: TRBD1 (6 bases). This CDR3 has 14 residues. CDR1 is LGHDT, CDR2 YNNKEL, per germline (reference sequence). Deletions cut 4 bases from V and 2 bases from J, with 11 bases between. The DNA of the CDR3 is TGTGCCAGCAGCCTCGGACAGCTGAACTATGGCTACACCTTC. This gives the protein CASSLGQLNYGYTF.

In this sample, this clone turned up a few times. V and J are TRBV9 and TRBJ1-5; D call uncertain. The CDR3 is made up of 13 amino acids. V was shortened by 4 bases and J by 5 bases, with 10 bases between the two germline ends. Germline-derived CDR1 and CDR2 are SGDLS and YYNGEE. The CDR3 nucleotides are TGTGCCAGCAGCCCCACATCTGATCAGCCCCAGCATTTT. Its protein product is CASSPTSDQPQHF.

This clone was picked up one time. The genes are TRBV7-2 and TRBJ2-7, with 9 bases aligning to TRBD2. The CDR3 is 15 residues long. V dropped 5 bases and J dropped 2; count of bases not matched to a gene: 7. Germline values: CDR1 SGHTA, CDR2 FQGNSA. CDR3 sequence reads: CASSLGTSPPYEQYF. The DNA for the CDR3 is TGTGCCAGCAGCCTAGGGACTAGCCCCCCCTACGAGCAGTACTTC.

The rearrangement links TRBV19 to TRBJ2-1; D is perhaps TRBD1 (6 bases). Germline V gives CDR1 LNHDA, CDR2 SQIVND (reference sequence). The CDR3 has 14 residues. The germline V and J ends were trimmed by 7 bases and 4 bases, with 14 bases remaining between them. As DNA, the CDR3 is TGTGCCAGTATGATGAGGACAGATTACAATGAGCAGTTCTTC. It is translated as CASMMRTDYNEQFF.

V gene TRBV30 combines with J gene TRBJ2-3; TRBD2 matches at 7 bases. The V and J ends lost 8 bases and 4 bases, in that order; junction bases with no gene match: 9. The CDR3 consists of 13 residues. Germline-derived CDR1 and CDR2 are GTSNPN and SVGIG (reference sequence). The CDR3 is CATGRDAPDTQYF. CDR3 DNA sequence: TGTGCCACGGGGAGGGATGCCCCAGATACGCAGTATTTT.

This chain uses TRBV3-1 (or the pseudogene TRBV3-2) with TRBJ1-4; the D gene is possibly TRBD1 (5 bases). Trimming stripped 6 bases from V and 0 bases from J, with 11 bases between. CDR1 is LGHDT and CDR2 is YNNKEL in the germline V gene (reference sequence). The CDR3 consists of 15 residues. The CDR3 nucleotides are TGTGCCAGCAGACGCCAGGGTGCAACTAATGAAAAACTGTTTTTT. The encoded protein is CASRRQGATNEKLFF.

The J gene is TRBJ2-2, the V gene TRBV28; a possible D gene is TRBD1 (6 bases). The CDR3 covers 15 residues. Looked up from germline, CDR1 is MDHEN and CDR2 is SYDVKM. V lost 3 bases and J 6 bases, leaving 14 bases between the germline ends. CDR3 protein: CASSFRAGESGELFF. The CDR3 DNA follows: TGTGCCAGCAGTTTTAGAGCAGGGGAGTCCGGGGAGCTGTTTTTT.

V is TRBV10-3 and J is TRBJ2-1; perhaps TRBD1 as D (6 bases). In germline, CDR1 is ENHRY, CDR2 SYGVKD. The CDR3 sequence is 15 residues long. Trimming shortened V by 5 bases and J by 5 bases, and 16 bases separated the two germline ends. This CDR3 is CAISPPPGQNNEQFF. CDR3 in DNA: TGTGCCATCAGTCCCCCCCCCGGACAGAACAATGAGCAGTTCTTC.

This chain connects TRBV28 to TRBJ2-1; 9 positions agree with TRBD1. In germline, CDR1 is MDHEN, CDR2 SYDVKM. The CDR3 totals 15 residues. The junction had 11 bases not matched to a gene; V was cut back by 5 bases and J by 9 bases. CDR3 amino acids: CASSLPGQGIGEQFF. The DNA of the CDR3 is TGTGCCAGCAGTCTACCGGGACAGGGAATTGGTGAGCAGTTCTTC.

J is TRBJ2-3 and V is TRBV7-7, with a possible D match to TRBD2 (5 bases). The CDR3 contains 16 residues. Germline CDR1 reads SSHAT; CDR2 reads FNYEAQ (reference sequence). V lost 4 bases, J lost 2 bases, and 16 bases lay in between. In DNA form, the CDR3 reads TGTGCCAGCAGCTCTGGACTCGGACCTATCACAGATACGCAGTATTTT. It yields the protein CASSSGLGPITDTQYF.

The chain uses TRBV3-1 (or the pseudogene TRBV3-2) and TRBJ2-2; weak D call: TRBD2 (5 bases). CDR1 is LGHDT and CDR2 is YNNKEL in the germline V gene (reference sequence). The CDR3 runs to 16 residues. V shed 0 bases and J shed 0 bases, with 8 bases lying between them. The CDR3 sequence is CASSQDWGANTGELFF. CDR3 bases: TGTGCCAGCAGCCAAGACTGGGGAGCGAACACCGGGGAGCTGTTTTTT.